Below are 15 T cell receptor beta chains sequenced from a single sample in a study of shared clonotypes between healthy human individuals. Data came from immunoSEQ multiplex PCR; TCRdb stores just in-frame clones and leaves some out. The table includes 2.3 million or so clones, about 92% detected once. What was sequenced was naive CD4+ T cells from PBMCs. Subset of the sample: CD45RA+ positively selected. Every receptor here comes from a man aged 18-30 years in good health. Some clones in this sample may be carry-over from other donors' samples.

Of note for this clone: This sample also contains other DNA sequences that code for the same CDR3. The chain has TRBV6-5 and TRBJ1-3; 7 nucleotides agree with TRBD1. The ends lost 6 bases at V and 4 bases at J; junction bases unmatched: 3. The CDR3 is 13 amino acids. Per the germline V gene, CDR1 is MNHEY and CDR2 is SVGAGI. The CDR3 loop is CASSRGQGNTIYF. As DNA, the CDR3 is TGTGCCAGCAGCCGGGGACAGGGAAACACCATATATTTT.

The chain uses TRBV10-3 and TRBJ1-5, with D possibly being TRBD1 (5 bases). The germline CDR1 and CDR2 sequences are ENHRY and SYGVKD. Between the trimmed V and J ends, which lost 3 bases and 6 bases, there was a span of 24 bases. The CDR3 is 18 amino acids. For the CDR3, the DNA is TGTGCCATCAGTGAAGGGTTTGGTCAGGGCCCAGACGGTCAGCCCCAGCATTTT. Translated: CAISEGFGQGPDGQPQHF.

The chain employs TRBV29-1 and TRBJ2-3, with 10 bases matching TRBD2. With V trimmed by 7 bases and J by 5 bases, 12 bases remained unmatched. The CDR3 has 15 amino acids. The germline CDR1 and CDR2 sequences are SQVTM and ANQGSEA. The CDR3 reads CSARRGASGRDTQYF. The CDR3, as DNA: TGCAGCGCCCGGCGGGGGGCTAGCGGGAGAGATACGCAGTATTTT.

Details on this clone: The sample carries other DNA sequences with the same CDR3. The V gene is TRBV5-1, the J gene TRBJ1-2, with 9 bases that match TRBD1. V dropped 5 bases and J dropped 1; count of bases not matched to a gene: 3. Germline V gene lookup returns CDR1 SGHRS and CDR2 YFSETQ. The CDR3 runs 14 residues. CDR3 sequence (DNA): TGCGCCAGCAGTTGGGACAGGGTTAACTATGGCTACACCTTC. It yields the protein CASSWDRVNYGYTF.

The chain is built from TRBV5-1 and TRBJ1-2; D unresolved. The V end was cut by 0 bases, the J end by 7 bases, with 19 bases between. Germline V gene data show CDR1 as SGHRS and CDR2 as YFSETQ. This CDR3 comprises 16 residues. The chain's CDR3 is CASSLEPGGGARGYTF. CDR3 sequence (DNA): TGCGCCAGCAGCTTGGAACCAGGTGGCGGCGCGCGTGGCTACACCTTC.

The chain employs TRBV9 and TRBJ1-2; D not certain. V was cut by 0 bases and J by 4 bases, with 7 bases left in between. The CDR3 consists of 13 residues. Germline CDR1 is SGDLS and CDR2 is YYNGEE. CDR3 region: CASSVDGLYGYTF. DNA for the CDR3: TGTGCCAGCAGCGTAGATGGGCTCTATGGCTACACCTTC.

CDR3 protein: CASSDRVWRSDEQYF. The CDR3 nucleotides are TGTGCCAGCAGTGACCGAGTGTGGAGATCCGACGAGCAGTACTTC. This chain joins TRBV28 and TRBJ2-7; D is undetermined. The CDR3 runs 15 residues. Trimming took off 5 bases at V and 5 bases at J, with 19 bases between the two ends. Per germline, CDR1 MDHEN and CDR2 SYDVKM.

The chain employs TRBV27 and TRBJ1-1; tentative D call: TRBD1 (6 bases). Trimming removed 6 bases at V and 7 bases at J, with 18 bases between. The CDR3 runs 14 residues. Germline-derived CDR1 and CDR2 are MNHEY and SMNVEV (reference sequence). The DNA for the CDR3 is TGTGCCAGCAGCCTCAAATTACAGGGATATGAAGCTTTCTTT. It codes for CASSLKLQGYEAFF.

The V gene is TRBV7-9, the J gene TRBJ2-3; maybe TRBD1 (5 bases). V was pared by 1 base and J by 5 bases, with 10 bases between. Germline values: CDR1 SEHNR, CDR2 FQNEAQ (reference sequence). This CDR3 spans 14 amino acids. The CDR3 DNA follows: TGTGCCAGCAGCTTAGGGCAGGGCCTAGATACGCAGTATTTT. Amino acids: CASSLGQGLDTQYF.

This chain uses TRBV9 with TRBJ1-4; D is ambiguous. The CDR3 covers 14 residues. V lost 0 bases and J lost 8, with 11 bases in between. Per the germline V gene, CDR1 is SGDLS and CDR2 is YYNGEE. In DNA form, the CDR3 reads TGTGCCAGCAGCGTAGATGCTAGACCCGAAAAACTGTTTTTT. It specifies CASSVDARPEKLFF.

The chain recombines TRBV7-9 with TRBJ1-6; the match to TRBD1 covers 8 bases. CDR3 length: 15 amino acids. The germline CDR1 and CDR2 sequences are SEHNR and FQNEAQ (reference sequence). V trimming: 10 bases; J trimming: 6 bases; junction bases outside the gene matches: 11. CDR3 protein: CAIGPSGQGNSPLHF. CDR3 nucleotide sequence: TGTGCCATCGGACCTAGTGGACAGGGTAATTCACCCCTCCACTTT.

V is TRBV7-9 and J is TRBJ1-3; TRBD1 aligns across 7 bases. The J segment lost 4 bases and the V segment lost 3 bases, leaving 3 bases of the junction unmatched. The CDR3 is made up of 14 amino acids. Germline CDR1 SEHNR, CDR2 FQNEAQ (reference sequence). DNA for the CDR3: TGTGCCAGCAGCTTCGACAGGGAAGGAAACACCATATATTTT. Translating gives CASSFDREGNTIYF. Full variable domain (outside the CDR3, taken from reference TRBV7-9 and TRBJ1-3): DTGVSQNPRHKITKRGQNVTFRCDPISEHNRLYWYRQTLGQGPEFLTYFQNEAQLEKSRLLSDRFSAERPKGSFSTLEIQRTEQGDSAMYLCASSFDREGNTIYFGEGSWLTVV.

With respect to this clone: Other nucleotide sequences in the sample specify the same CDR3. The CDR3 DNA is TGTGCCAGCAGTGAGAGAAGCTCTGGAAACACCATATATTTT. Residues: CASSERSSGNTIYF. This chain connects TRBV6-1 to TRBJ1-3; D ambiguous. This CDR3 contains 14 residues. V was cut by 3 bases and J by 0 bases, with 6 bases left in between. Per the germline V gene, CDR1 is MNHNS and CDR2 is SASEGT.

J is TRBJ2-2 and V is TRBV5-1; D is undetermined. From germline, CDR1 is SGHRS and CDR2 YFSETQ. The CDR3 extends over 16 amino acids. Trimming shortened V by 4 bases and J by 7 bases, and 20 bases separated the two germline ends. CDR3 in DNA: TGCGCCAGCAGCCCCGACCCCACGGATTTGGTCGGGGAGCTGTTTTTT. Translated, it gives CASSPDPTDLVGELFF.

This CDR3 is CASSRGGIYEQYF. For the CDR3, the DNA is TGTGCCAGCAGCCGAGGGGGGATCTACGAGCAGTACTTC. This sequence joins TRBV4-2 and TRBJ2-7; D may be TRBD1 or TRBD2 (6 bases each). The V gene's germline CDR1 is LGHNA and CDR2 YNFKEQ. Trimming stripped 4 bases from V and 3 bases from J, with 10 bases between. This CDR3 is built from 13 residues.